One sample yielded the 17 T cell receptor beta chains listed below, sequenced in a study of T cells after yellow fever vaccination. TCRdb analysed the 5' RACE reads with MiXCR anew, one entry per CDR3 protein. The sample yields some 600,000 distinct CDR3 sequences, around a sixth seen once. Sequenced material: PBMCs, taken around 5 days after the first yellow fever vaccination. The receptors stem from a man aged 18 to 29 who received the YFV17D yellow fever vaccine.

This chain connects TRBV7-2 to TRBJ1-5; TRBD1 aligns across 10 bases. Trimming took 5 bases from V and 6 from J; bases not matched to a gene: 7. CDR1 SGHTA and CDR2 FQGNSA come from the germline V gene. This CDR3 contains 15 residues. CDR3 loop: CASSQDRGQGQPQHF. CDR3 nucleotide sequence: TGTGCCAGCAGCCAAGACAGGGGGCAGGGTCAGCCCCAGCATTTT.

V and J are TRBV12-3 or TRBV12-4 and TRBJ2-1, with 9 nucleotides matching TRBD1. This CDR3 is 14 amino acids long. With 6 bases clipped from V and 6 bases from J, the junction kept 6 bases outside the gene matches. The CDR3 DNA reads TGTGCCAGCAGGGAACAGGGGGCAAGCAATGAGCAGTTCTTC. This gives the protein CASREQGASNEQFF.

The rearrangement joins TRBV2 to TRBJ1-2; TRBD1 is a possible D gene (5 bases). Deletions cut 2 bases from V and 7 bases from J, with 8 bases between. Per germline, CDR1 SNHLY and CDR2 FYNNEI. CDR3 size: 12 residues. CDR3 amino acids: CASSELGGGYTF. Written as DNA, the CDR3 is TGTGCCAGCAGTGAACTTGGGGGTGGCTACACCTTC.

This clonotype appeared once. This chain connects TRBV30 to TRBJ1-2; tentative D call: TRBD1 (5 bases). The germline gives CDR1 GTSNPN, CDR2 SVGIG (reference sequence). The CDR3 runs to 14 residues. Trimming stripped 1 base from V and 8 bases from J, with 17 bases between. The CDR3 DNA reads as TGTGCCTGGAGTGGTGTGTCAGGGATCCGGGGCTACACCTTC. Protein product: CAWSGVSGIRGYTF.

This clonotype was detected only a few times. The V gene is TRBV12-3 or TRBV12-4, the J gene TRBJ1-2; 7 nucleotides match TRBD1. The CDR3 is 13 amino acids. V trimming: 6 bases; J trimming: 4 bases; junction bases outside the gene matches: 5. The CDR3 sequence: CASSGQDSYGYTF. The CDR3 coding sequence is TGTGCCAGCAGCGGACAGGACAGCTATGGCTACACCTTC.

The chain recombines TRBV5-1 with TRBJ2-5; D remains unclear. Deletions cut 2 bases from V and 7 bases from J, with 15 bases between. The CDR3 runs 14 residues. Germline V gene sequence: CDR1 SGHRS, CDR2 YFSETQ. CDR3 loop: CASSFGSDLGTQYF. For the CDR3, the DNA is TGCGCCAGCAGCTTTGGTAGTGACTTAGGGACCCAGTACTTC.

This clonotype was counted between two and nine times. This chain joins TRBV5-6 and TRBJ2-5; 8 bases match TRBD1. The CDR3 covers 15 residues. With 3 bases clipped from V and 5 bases from J, the junction kept 9 bases outside the gene matches. Germline V gives CDR1 SGHDT, CDR2 YYEEEE. The CDR3 DNA follows: TGTGCCAGCAGCTCCACCTCAGGGGGCTACGAGACCCAGTACTTC. Translating it yields CASSSTSGGYETQYF.

This chain joins TRBV7-2 and TRBJ2-1, with 7 bases that match TRBD2. Germline V gene data show CDR1 as SGHTA and CDR2 as FQGNSA. J lost 10 bases, V lost 4 bases, and 13 bases had no gene match. The CDR3 runs to 15 residues. CDR3 DNA sequence: TGTGCCAGCAGCTGGCCTAGCGGAGGTGGCAGCGAGCAGTTCTTC. Protein: CASSWPSGGGSEQFF.

This clonotype was detected a few times. This chain uses TRBV10-3 with TRBJ2-2, with D unresolved. V was cut by 4 bases and J by 3 bases, with 9 bases left in between. Germline V gene lookup returns CDR1 ENHRY and CDR2 SYGVKD. CDR3 size: 14 residues. The CDR3 reads CAISAAADTGELFF. The CDR3 coding sequence is TGTGCCATCAGTGCCGCAGCCGACACCGGGGAGCTGTTTTTT.

The rearrangement joins TRBV20-1 to TRBJ1-1; D might be TRBD1 (5 bases). The germline CDR1 and CDR2 sequences are DFQATT and SNEGSKA (reference sequence). Trimming took 2 bases from V and 4 from J, leaving 14 bases between them. The CDR3 covers 14 residues. The CDR3 loop reads CSARSPQGSTEAFF. The CDR3 bases are TGCAGTGCTAGATCACCCCAGGGAAGCACTGAAGCTTTCTTT.

Details on this clonotype: The junction departs from germline at one end; a sequencing error may be responsible. The gene calls are TRBV4-1 and TRBJ2-4; 7 nucleotides line up with TRBD1. Germline V CDR1 and CDR2: MGHRA, YSYEKL. The CDR3 has 17 amino acids. The CDR3 DNA is TGCGCCAGCAGCCACCTGGGACAGCTTATAGCCAAAAACACTCAGTACTTC. Protein: CASSHLGQLIAKNTQYF.

The V gene is TRBV6-1, the J gene TRBJ2-7, with TRBD1 matching over 7 bases. Germline V lookup: CDR1 MNHNS, CDR2 SASEGT. The CDR3 is 14 amino acids. Trimming removed 2 bases from V and 1 base from J; junction bases left unmatched: 2. CDR3 DNA: TGTGCCAGCAGTGAAAGGGGGCCTTCCTACGAGCAGTACGTC. This translates into CASSERGPSYEQYV.

This chain joins TRBV5-1 and TRBJ2-3, with TRBD2 identical over 9 bases. The V segment lost 4 bases and the J segment 3 bases; nucleotides outside the gene matches: 9. The germline V gene has CDR1 SGHRS and CDR2 YFSETQ. CDR3 length: 16 amino acids. The CDR3 nucleotides read TGCGCCAGCAGCCTAGCCGGGACTAGCAAGACAGATACGCAGTATTTT. Its protein is CASSLAGTSKTDTQYF.

This clonotype has only a few counts. CDR3 region: CASSASSGTFGANYGYTF. The CDR3 DNA reads as TGTGCCAGCAGTGCCAGCAGTGGGACCTTTGGGGCTAACTATGGCTACACCTTC. The rearrangement joins TRBV6-1 to TRBJ1-2, with D maybe TRBD1 (5 bases). The CDR3 sequence is 18 residues long. CDR1 and CDR2 from the germline V gene are MNHNS and SASEGT. The V gene lost 4 bases and the J gene lost 0 bases, with 21 bases spanning the gap.

The table lists this clonotype with a few counts. The gene calls are TRBV5-1 and TRBJ1-4, with D perhaps matching TRBD1 (6 bases). CDR1 SGHRS and CDR2 YFSETQ come from the germline V gene. There are 16 residues in the CDR3. The germline V and J ends were trimmed by 2 bases and 5 bases, with 16 bases remaining between them. The CDR3 here is CASSFQRGGENEKLFF. In DNA, the CDR3 is TGCGCCAGCAGCTTCCAACGGGGGGGCGAGAATGAAAAACTGTTTTTT.

This clonotype was observed a handful of times. The chain joins TRBV11-1 to TRBJ2-2, with 13 bases aligning to TRBD2. The J segment lost 0 bases and the V segment lost 5 bases, leaving 6 bases of the junction unmatched. The CDR3 length is 18 residues. CDR1 is SGHAT, CDR2 FQDESV, per germline (reference sequence). For the CDR3, the DNA is TGTGCCAGCAGCCGACCGGGACTAGCGGGGTCGAACACCGGGGAGCTGTTTTTT. Its protein is CASSRPGLAGSNTGELFF. Full variable domain (outside the CDR3, taken from reference TRBV11-1 and TRBJ2-2): EAEVAQSPRYKITEKSQAVAFWCDPISGHATLYWYRQILGQGPELLVQFQDESVVDDSQLPKDRFSAERLKGVDSTLKIQPAELGDSAMYLCASSRPGLAGSNTGELFFGEGSRLTVL.

The rearrangement links TRBV4-2 to TRBJ1-2; tentatively, D is TRBD1 (5 bases). V was cut by 0 bases and J by 5 bases, with 13 bases left in between. CDR1 and CDR2 from the germline V gene are LGHNA and YNFKEQ. This CDR3 comprises 15 residues. Here the CDR3 reads CASSQEKQGGYGYTF. The CDR3 bases are TGTGCCAGCAGCCAAGAGAAGCAGGGCGGGTATGGCTACACCTTC.